This T cell receptor (beta chain) was identified during a study of cytomegalovirus exposure and HLA in healthy donors. Regarding the study as a whole: Associated with cytomegalovirus, according to the listing, were around 160 TCR beta chains. In a later analysis, the majority of CMV-associated beta chains seemingly showed HLA restriction.

In the PCR, 60 Vbeta and 13 Jbeta primers were used. Method: immunoSEQ multiplex PCR; TCRdb's copy keeps in-frame clones and lacks some. The sample records 150,000 to 200,000 clones, 82% being singletons. For this clone: No antigen is known for it.

Germline V gene sequence: CDR1 MGHDK, CDR2 SYGVNS. The CDR3 runs to 16 residues. Deletions cut 5 bases from V and 0 bases from J, with 11 bases between. The clonotype comes from a girl aged 2-10 years in good health and CMV-seropositive. The sequencing input was PBMCs. The chain joins TRBV25-1 to TRBJ2-6; TRBD1 is a possible D gene (6 bases). This CDR3 reads CASSLLDSSGANVLTF. As DNA, the CDR3 is TGTGCCAGCAGTTTACTGGACAGCTCTGGGGCCAACGTCCTGACTTTC. Variable domain in full (rest from reference TRBV25-1 and TRBJ2-6): EADIYQTPRYLVIGTGKKITLECSQTMGHDKMYWYQQDPGMELHLIHYSYGVNSTEKGDLSSESTVSRIRTEHFPLTLESARPSHTSQYLCASSLLDSSGANVLTFGAGSRLTVL.